The clone carrying this T cell receptor beta chain was observed at least ten times. Germline V lookup: CDR1 SEHNR, CDR2 FQNEAQ (reference sequence). The CDR3 totals 15 residues. V shed 5 bases, J shed 3 bases, and the junction held 9 bases outside the gene matches. This sample was taken from a study of T cells in Graves' hyperthyroidism and ophthalmopathy. Amplified regions were TCR beta CDR3 sequences from RNA transcripts. During a first-round RT-PCR of the TCR CDR3, the HTBI primer set was used. MiXCR was run by TCRdb on the multiplex PCR reads, yielding one entry per CDR3 protein. The data contain approximately 640,000 distinct CDR3 sequences, roughly 16% of them seen just once; the ten biggest clones take up 3.5% to 4%.

The sequence was collected from a woman in her twenties or thirties with Graves' hyperthyroidism. Sequencing was performed on blood. The chain carries TRBV7-9 and TRBJ2-7, with 8 bases aligning to TRBD1. The CDR3 DNA is TGTGCCAGCAGCCCTATTCCGGGACAGGTCTACGAGCAGTACTTC. This encodes CASSPIPGQVYEQYF.